A selection of T cell receptor beta chains follows, all from one sample in a study of tumor-infiltrating lymphocytes in primary liver carcinoma. TCRdb passed the multiplex PCR reads through MiXCR, listing each CDR3 protein once. The data show fewer than 350,000 distinct CDR3 sequences, 65% seen once. Sequenced input: peripheral blood. The receptors come from a man in his forties or fifties with primary liver carcinoma and hepatitis B virus infection. CDR3s include the opening cysteine and the closing phenylalanine or tryptophan. The order of the fields is clone size, CDR3 length, V gene, CDR3 protein. The size entry is marked missing in some rows and otherwise reads once, few, many or a size class.

.	13	TRBV5-1	CANRGAGVGELFF
many	10	TRBV6-2/TRBV6-3	CASSYQPQHF
many	15	TRBV11-1	CASSSIYRGLGEAFF
many	15	TRBV6-6	CATKGGQEYNSPLHF
.	14	TRBV5-1	CASSLEDLDIEQFF
many	13	TRBV29-1	CSGTGPRGETQYF
few	15	TRBV28	CASSLTGTSTDTQYF
.	15	TRBV11-2	CASSSRTSGSFEQYF
.	19	TRBV28	CASTSRLAGLKTNTGELFF
few	18	TRBV6-6	CASSRGLAGGGSYNEQFF
.	13	TRBV11-2	CASNLVRYTEAFF
few	13	TRBV10-1	CASSVAGGNEQFF
many	14	TRBV12-3/TRBV12-4	CASSSGTVPHEQYF
.	14	TRBV11-3	CTSGRGGGTGELFF
.	14	TRBV5-4	CASSSGQGGYEQYF
.	16	TRBV11-2	CVGSSGTSVVYNGQFF
many	17	TRBV11-2	CASTPTSGLAGTGELFF
.	21	TRBV6-2/TRBV6-3	CATSYALGTNGRPGSYNEQFF
many	17	TRBV12-3/TRBV12-4	CASSFELSGRAVNEQFF
.	16	TRBV5-5	CASNLGLGQGFYEQYF
.	12	TRBV19	CATRDSSYEQYF
.	15	TRBV11-3	CASSPGLTGRDTQYF
.	14	TRBV6-1	CASSEIRTRTEAFF
.	15	TRBV6-5	CASNLGRQGYEKLFF
.	15	TRBV7-3	CASSLDSPGFGEQFF
.	14	TRBV6-1	CASTLVSGANVLTF
.	14	TRBV7-9	CASSTFQGDTEAFF
many	13	TRBV6-5	CASGVPAATEQYF
many	12	TRBV10-3	CAISESGETQYF